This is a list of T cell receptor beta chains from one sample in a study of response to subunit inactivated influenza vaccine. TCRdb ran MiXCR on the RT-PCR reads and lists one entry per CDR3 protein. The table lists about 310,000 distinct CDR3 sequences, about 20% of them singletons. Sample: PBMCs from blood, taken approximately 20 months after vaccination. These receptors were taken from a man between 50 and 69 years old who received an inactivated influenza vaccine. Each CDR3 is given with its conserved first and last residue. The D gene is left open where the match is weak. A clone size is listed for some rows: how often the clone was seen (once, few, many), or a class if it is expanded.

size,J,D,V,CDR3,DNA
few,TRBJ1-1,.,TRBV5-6,CASSYPDWITEAFF,TGTGCCAGCAGCTACCCAGACTGGATCACTGAAGCTTTCTTT
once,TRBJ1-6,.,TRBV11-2,CASSFTSGIADSPLHF,TGTGCCAGCAGCTTTACCTCCGGGATAGCGGATTCACCCCTCCACTTT
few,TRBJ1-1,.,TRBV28,CASSFFGGGAFF,TGTGCCAGCAGTTTTTTCGGGGGGGGAGCTTTCTTT
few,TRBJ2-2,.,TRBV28,CASSLSSPATGELFF,TGTGCCAGCAGTTTATCATCTCCCGCCACCGGGGAGCTGTTTTTT
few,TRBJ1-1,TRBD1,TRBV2,CASRRDRADTEAFF,TGTGCCAGCAGGAGAGACAGGGCGGACACTGAAGCTTTCTTT
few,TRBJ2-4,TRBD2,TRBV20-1,CSANNLAGIKAKNIQYF,TGCAGTGCTAACAACCTAGCGGGAATCAAAGCCAAAAACATTCAGTACTTC
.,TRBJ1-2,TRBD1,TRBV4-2,CASSQPDRDYGYTF,TGTGCCAGCAGCCAACCGGACAGGGACTATGGCTACACCTTC
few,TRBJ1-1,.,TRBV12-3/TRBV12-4,CASSLLGEDTEAFF,TGTGCCAGCAGCCTTCTTGGGGAGGACACTGAAGCTTTCTTT
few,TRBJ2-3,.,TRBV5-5,CASSLPLGAGRTDTQYF,TGTGCCAGCAGCCTACCCCTGGGGGCAGGGCGGACAGATACGCAGTATTTT
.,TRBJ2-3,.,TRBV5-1,CASSLASDTDTQYF,TGCGCCAGCAGCTTGGCCTCGGATACAGATACGCAGTATTTT
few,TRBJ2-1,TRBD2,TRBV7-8,CASSLGDYYNEQFF,TGTGCCAGCAGCTTAGGGGACTACTACAATGAGCAGTTCTTC
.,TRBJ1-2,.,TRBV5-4,CASSLEGIPNYGYTF,TGTGCCAGCAGCTTGGAAGGGATCCCTAACTATGGCTACACCTTC
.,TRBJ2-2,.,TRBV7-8,CASSSGWGYATNTGELFF,TGTGCCAGCAGCTCAGGGTGGGGATACGCTACGAACACCGGGGAGCTGTTTTTT
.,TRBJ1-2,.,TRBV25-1,CASSDARTLVYGYTF,TGTGCCAGCAGTGACGCGAGGACGCTCGTCTATGGCTACACCTTC
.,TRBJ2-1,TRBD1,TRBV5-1,CASSLQGVSYNEQFF,TGCGCCAGCAGCTTGCAGGGGGTTTCCTACAATGAGCAGTTCTTC
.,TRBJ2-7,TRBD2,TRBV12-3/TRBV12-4,CASSLSGASYEQYF,TGTGCCAGCAGTTTGAGCGGGGCCTCCTACGAGCAGTACTTC
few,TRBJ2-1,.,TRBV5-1,CASSPPGSEQFF,TGCGCCAGCAGCCCCCCCGGGAGCGAGCAGTTCTTC
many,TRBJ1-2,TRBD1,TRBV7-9,CASSLARDSNYGYTF,TGTGCCAGCAGCTTAGCTCGGGACAGTAACTATGGCTACACCTTC
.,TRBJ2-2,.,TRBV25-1,CASTGRQAENTGELFF,TGTGCCAGCACAGGGCGGCAGGCAGAGAACACCGGGGAGCTGTTTTTT
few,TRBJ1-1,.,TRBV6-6,CASSYSDREAFF,TGTGCCAGCAGTTACTCCGACAGAGAAGCTTTCTTT
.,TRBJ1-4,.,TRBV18,CASSSTEGLTNEKLFF,TGTGCCAGCTCATCGACGGAAGGCTTGACTAATGAAAAACTGTTTTTT
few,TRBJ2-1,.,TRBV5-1,CASSPETENEQFF,TGCGCCAGCAGCCCCGAAACGGAGAATGAGCAGTTCTTC